The rows below give T cell receptor beta chains drawn from one sample of a study of T cells in Graves' hyperthyroidism and ophthalmopathy. In TCRdb, the multiplex PCR reads were re-called with MiXCR into one record per CDR3 protein. The table records around 800,000 distinct CDR3 sequences, approximately 40% of them present only once. Sequenced input: blood. The receptors derive from a man between 18 and 35 years old with Graves' hyperthyroidism. Each CDR3 is given with its conserved first and last residue. A D gene is named only where the DNA matches it firmly. For some rows the clone size is stated as once, few or many, or as a class when expanded; others skip it.

d_gene	v_gene	j_gene	abundance	CDR3nt	CDR3aa
NA	TRBV6-5	TRBJ2-5	many	TGTGCCAGCAGACCCGGGACCGAAGAGACCCAGTACTTC	CASRPGTEETQYF
NA	TRBV20-1	TRBJ1-1	many	TGCAGTGCTTGGACATGGCCCAGGACGAACACTGAAGCTTTCTTT	CSAWTWPRTNTEAFF
NA	TRBV19	TRBJ1-5	NA	TGTGCCAGTAGTAGCGGACTTTCTGGTCAGCCCCAGCATTTT	CASSSGLSGQPQHF
TRBD2	TRBV7-9	TRBJ2-7	NA	TGTGCCAGCAGCCTGTCTCTAGCGGGAGGGGGCGAGCAGTACTTC	CASSLSLAGGGEQYF
NA	TRBV6-5	TRBJ2-5	few	TGTGCCAGCAGTTATGGTCGGGAGACCCAGTACTTC	CASSYGRETQYF
NA	TRBV15	TRBJ1-1	many	TGTGCCACCAGCTCACCCTCTAACACTGAAGCTTTCTTT	CATSSPSNTEAFF
TRBD1	TRBV6-4	TRBJ1-5	NA	TGTGCCAGCAGTTACCCACAGGGGACGAGCAATCAGCCCCAGCATTTT	CASSYPQGTSNQPQHF
NA	TRBV6-1	TRBJ1-1	few	TGTGCCAGCAGGGAGGGACCGAACACTGAAGCTTTCTTT	CASREGPNTEAFF
TRBD2	TRBV5-1	TRBJ2-2	few	TGCGCCAGCAGCGGGCAGCGGGGGCCACCGAACACCGGGGAGCTGTTTTTT	CASSGQRGPPNTGELFF
NA	TRBV19	TRBJ1-1	NA	TGTGCCAGTAGTAAACCGGGGAACACTGAAGCTTTCTTT	CASSKPGNTEAFF
NA	TRBV2	TRBJ1-5	many	TGTGCCAGCAATCCGGCGAGGGGGGCTCAGCCCCAGCATTTT	CASNPARGAQPQHF
NA	TRBV7-2	TRBJ2-5	NA	TGTGCCAGCAGCCCGAGATCGGGGAAGACCCAGTACTTC	CASSPRSGKTQYF
NA	TRBV12-3/TRBV12-4	TRBJ1-4	NA	TGTGCCAGCAGTAACCTTGACGGGGATGAAAAACTGTTTTTT	CASSNLDGDEKLFF
NA	TRBV20-1	TRBJ2-7	many	TGCAGTGCTAGCAGTCAGGGGACGTTCTACGAGCAGTACTTC	CSASSQGTFYEQYF
TRBD1	TRBV6-2/TRBV6-3	TRBJ2-6	NA	TGTGCCAGCCAAATAACAGGGGCTGGGGCCAACGTCCTGACTTTC	CASQITGAGANVLTF
TRBD1	TRBV29-1	TRBJ1-1	many	TGCAGCGTCGCAGGGGGCATGAACACTGAAGCTTTCTTT	CSVAGGMNTEAFF
NA	TRBV19	TRBJ1-5	NA	TGTGCCAGTAACTACAAGGGGGGCAATCAGCCCCAGCATTTT	CASNYKGGNQPQHF
TRBD2	TRBV29-1	TRBJ2-7	NA	TGCAGCTTAGGAGGAGAGGGAGGGCCGCTATCCTACGAGCAGTACTTC	CSLGGEGGPLSYEQYF
NA	TRBV9	TRBJ2-6	few	TGTGCCAGTCACAGCTCTGGGGCCAACGTCCTGACTTTC	CASHSSGANVLTF
NA	TRBV20-1	TRBJ1-1	few	TGCAGTGCTAGAGAGGCCAGCAACACTGAAGCTTTCTTT	CSAREASNTEAFF
NA	TRBV12-3/TRBV12-4	TRBJ2-6	NA	TGTGCCAGCGGGCCAGGAACACCAGGCTCTGGGGCCAACGTCCTGACTTTC	CASGPGTPGSGANVLTF
NA	TRBV3-1	TRBJ1-2	few	TGTGCCAGCAGCCACGAGGGGCCCTATGGCTACACCTTC	CASSHEGPYGYTF
TRBD1	TRBV9	TRBJ2-5	NA	TGTGCCAGCAGCCCCTCTCTACAGGGGTCCGGGGAGACCCAGTACTTC	CASSPSLQGSGETQYF
NA	TRBV5-1	TRBJ2-2	NA	TGCGCCAGCAGCTTGGACACGGGGAGTTACACCGGGGAGCTGTTTTTT	CASSLDTGSYTGELFF
NA	TRBV20-1	TRBJ2-2	NA	TGCAGTGCTAGAGGGGAGCTGTTTTTT	CSARGELFF
TRBD2	TRBV12-3/TRBV12-4	TRBJ2-7	few	TGTGCCAGCAGCCGCCCGGGACTAGCGGAGTACGAGCAGTACTTC	CASSRPGLAEYEQYF
TRBD1	TRBV5-6	TRBJ2-5	NA	TGTGCCAGCTCCGTCGAGACAGGGGGCTTGAAGACCCAGTACTTT	CASSVETGGLKTQYF
NA	TRBV15	TRBJ1-5	few	TGTGCCACCAGCAGTAGGACGGAGTATCAGCATTTT	CATSSRTEYQHF
TRBD1	TRBV10-3	TRBJ2-5	many	TGTGCCATCAGTGAGCCAGGGACAGGGTATGGCCAAGAGACCCAGTACTTC	CAISEPGTGYGQETQYF
NA	TRBV15	TRBJ1-5	many	TGTGCCACCGAAGACAGCTCTCTTAGCAATCAGCCCCAGCATTTT	CATEDSSLSNQPQHF
NA	TRBV7-2	TRBJ2-5	NA	TGTGCCAGCAGCCCGGGGGCGGAGCGGGAGACCCAGTACTTC	CASSPGAERETQYF
TRBD1	TRBV29-1	TRBJ1-5	NA	TGCAGCGTTCAGGGGGCTAGGGATCAGCCCCAGCATTTT	CSVQGARDQPQHF
NA	TRBV20-1	TRBJ2-6	once	TGCAGTGCTAGAGGCGCCAGGGCCAACGTCCTGACTTTC	CSARGARANVLTF
NA	TRBV10-1	TRBJ1-2	many	TGCGCCAGCAGCGCAGGACGGTACTATGGCTACACCTTC	CASSAGRYYGYTF
NA	TRBV30	TRBJ2-7	NA	TGTGCCTGGAGTGCCTACCGGGACGTATACGAGCAGTACTTC	CAWSAYRDVYEQYF
TRBD1	TRBV29-1	TRBJ1-1	many	TGCAGCGTGAGACCCGGGACAGGGGTGAACACTGAAGCTTTCTTT	CSVRPGTGVNTEAFF
NA	TRBV4-1	TRBJ1-2	few	TGCGCCAGCAGCCAAGTCGGGGAATATGGCTACACCTTC	CASSQVGEYGYTF
TRBD1	TRBV2	TRBJ2-2	few	TGTGCCAGCAGCTTCGACAGGGTGGCCGGGGAGCTGTTTTTT	CASSFDRVAGELFF
TRBD1	TRBV15	TRBJ1-1	many	TGTGCCACCAGCCGGGGCAGGGGGGACACTGAAGCTTTCTTT	CATSRGRGDTEAFF
NA	TRBV5-1	TRBJ1-2	NA	TGCGCCAGCAGCTTGGAAGTAAACTATGGCTACACCTTC	CASSLEVNYGYTF
NA	TRBV2	TRBJ1-6	NA	TGTGCCAGCAGTGAAGGGTACGGGGTCTCCTATAATTCACCCCTCCACTTT	CASSEGYGVSYNSPLHF
TRBD1	TRBV6-2/TRBV6-3	TRBJ1-5	NA	TGTGCCAGCACCCCGGGACAGAGTAGCAATCAGCCCCAGCATTTT	CASTPGQSSNQPQHF
TRBD2	TRBV20-1	TRBJ2-7	few	TGCAGTGCTAGGGGACTAGCGGGAGACGTATACGAGCAGTACTTC	CSARGLAGDVYEQYF
NA	TRBV7-2	TRBJ2-5	many	TGTGCCAGCAGTCTCGTCGTGGAGACCCAGTACTTC	CASSLVVETQYF
NA	TRBV4-1	TRBJ2-5	NA	TGCGCCAGCAGCCAAGATCTCGGCGACCAAGAGACCCAGTACTTC	CASSQDLGDQETQYF
TRBD1	TRBV29-1	TRBJ2-2	many	TGCAGCGTAGGGACAGAGAACACCGGGGAGCTGTTTTTT	CSVGTENTGELFF
NA	TRBV27	TRBJ1-2	few	TGTGCCAGCAGCCTCGGACCCCTGGGAGCTAACTATGGCTACACCTTC	CASSLGPLGANYGYTF
NA	TRBV7-9	TRBJ2-2	few	TGTGCCAGCAGCCGTTGGACCGGGGAGCTGTTTTTT	CASSRWTGELFF
NA	TRBV6-6	TRBJ2-7	once	TGTGCCAGCAGTACTACTCCCTCCTACGAGCAGTACTTC	CASSTTPSYEQYF
NA	TRBV5-1	TRBJ2-7	few	TGCGCCAGCAGCTTGGAAGGGACATTCCCCCACGAGCAGTACTTC	CASSLEGTFPHEQYF
TRBD1	TRBV7-8	TRBJ1-2	NA	TGTGCCAGCAGCTTCCGACAGGGGGCGCATGGCTACACCTTC	CASSFRQGAHGYTF
TRBD2	TRBV7-9	TRBJ2-7	many	TGTGCCAGCAGAAGCGCGGGAGGGCGGTACGAGCAGTACTTC	CASRSAGGRYEQYF
NA	TRBV12-3/TRBV12-4	TRBJ1-1	NA	TGTGCCAGCAGTTTAGTGGGGCTGGAGAATGAAGCTTTCTTT	CASSLVGLENEAFF
TRBD1	TRBV29-1	TRBJ1-1	NA	TGCAGCGTCCGGACAGGGGCTGAAGCTTTCTTT	CSVRTGAEAFF
TRBD2	TRBV5-1	TRBJ2-5	NA	TGTGCCAGCAGCTTTCCGGGACTAGCGGAGACCCAGTACTTC	CASSFPGLAETQYF
NA	TRBV10-2	TRBJ2-6	NA	TGCGCCAGCAGTGGGGTGGGGGCCAACGTCCTGACTTTC	CASSGVGANVLTF
NA	TRBV19	TRBJ1-4	many	TGTGCCAGTAGTACCTCAGGGGTGCAACTGTTTTTT	CASSTSGVQLFF
NA	TRBV14	TRBJ2-6	few	TGTGCCAGCAGCCAGAAATATTTCTCTGGGGCCAACGTCCTGACTTTC	CASSQKYFSGANVLTF